A single sample gave rise to the 17 T cell receptor beta chains below, sequenced in a study of blood T cell repertoires in COVID-19. Only in-frame clones appear in the TCRdb table, and some are missing; sequencing was by immunoSEQ multiplex PCR. The sample lists 70,000 to 95,000 clones; around 88% were seen once. The specimen sequenced was peripheral blood. Source of these receptors: a woman aged 80 or older with acute or convalescent COVID-19.

The sample holds one count of this clone. The gene calls are TRBV11-1 and TRBJ2-1, with 11 bases that match TRBD1. Unmatched junction bases numbered 7, after V lost 3 bases and J lost 6 bases. CDR3 length: 16 residues. The germline V gene has CDR1 SGHAT and CDR2 FQDESV (reference sequence). The CDR3 nucleotides read TGTGCCAGCAGCTTCCGGACAGGGGGCGGATTCAATGAGCAGTTCTTC. Protein product: CASSFRTGGGFNEQFF.

This clone was seen once. The chain joins TRBV19 to TRBJ1-1, with unresolved D. Germline assignment: CDR1 LNHDA and CDR2 SQIVND (reference sequence). Deletions cut 3 bases from V and 4 bases from J, with 21 bases between. The length of the CDR3 is 17 residues. The chain's CDR3 is CASSMRRRGLRSTEAFF. CDR3 nucleotides: TGTGCCAGTAGTATGAGGAGGCGAGGGCTAAGATCCACTGAAGCTTTCTTT. Variable domain in full (rest from reference TRBV19 and TRBJ1-1): DGGITQSPKYLFRKEGQNVTLSCEQNLNHDAMYWYRQDPGQGLRLIYYSQIVNDFQKGDIAEGYSVSREKKESFPLTVTSAQKNPTAFYLCASSMRRRGLRSTEAFFGQGTRLTVV.

V gene TRBV5-1 combines with J gene TRBJ1-2; 8 positions match TRBD1. The V gene's germline CDR1 is SGHRS and CDR2 YFSETQ. Trimming took 3 bases from V and 6 from J; bases not matched to a gene: 7. The CDR3 is 14 residues long. This chain's CDR3 is CASSSGQGVHGYTF. Written as DNA, the CDR3 is TGCGCCAGCAGCTCCGGACAGGGAGTTCATGGCTACACCTTC.

This chain links TRBV6-2 or TRBV6-3 with TRBJ1-5; D gene ambiguous. Germline loops: CDR1 MNHEY, CDR2 SVGEGT. This CDR3 is 16 amino acids long. Trimming stripped 4 bases from V and 7 bases from J, with 20 bases between. The CDR3 coding sequence is TGTGCCAGCAGTTCCCACTCGGGATGGGGTCGCCAGCCCCAGCATTTT. Residues: CASSSHSGWGRQPQHF.

Remarks on this clone: It is unclear where the CDR3 begins or ends on the DNA, so no DNA is shown, and the CDR3 is as TCRdb lists it. The CDR3 is CAWATGANLGKEYF. The V and J genes are TRBV30 and TRBJ2-7; the table's TRBD1 call for D was not verified on the DNA. The CDR3 extends over 14 residues, inclusive of both ends. Germline V gives CDR1 GTSNPN, CDR2 SVGIG (reference sequence).

This clone was seen a single time. The V and J genes are TRBV6-2 or TRBV6-3 and TRBJ2-5; perhaps TRBD1 as D (6 bases). There are 14 residues in the CDR3. Trimming pared 2 bases from V and 2 bases from J, leaving 9 bases between. Germline-derived CDR1 and CDR2 are MNHEY and SVGEGT. The CDR3 sequence is CASSYRGKQETQYF. DNA of the CDR3: TGTGCCAGCAGTTACAGGGGGAAGCAAGAGACCCAGTACTTC.

The V gene is TRBV18, the J gene TRBJ1-1; 8 bases line up with TRBD1. Trimming at V came to 6 bases and at J to 4 bases, leaving 7 bases not matched to a gene. CDR3 length: 14 amino acids. CDR1 and CDR2 (germline): KGHSH, LQKENI. CDR3 DNA: TGTGCCAGCTCCTCGACAGGGGCCGCCACTGAAGCTTTCTTT. Translated: CASSSTGAATEAFF.

This chain uses TRBV11-2 with TRBJ1-4; the D is unclear. Trimming shortened V by 1 base and J by 8 bases, and 5 bases separated the two germline ends. This CDR3 has 12 residues. Germline values: CDR1 SGHAT, CDR2 FQNNGV. CDR3 region: CASSLAEEKLFF. The CDR3 region has the DNA TGTGCCAGCAGCTTAGCCGAGGAAAAACTGTTTTTT.

The CDR3 DNA reads as TGTGCCAGCAGCTCCCCCCCGGGGGACTCTGGAAACACCATATATTTT. Amino acids: CASSSPPGDSGNTIYF. The chain links TRBV7-9 to TRBJ1-3, with D perhaps matching TRBD1 (5 bases). The CDR3 has 16 amino acids. The ends were cut back, 4 bases at V and 0 bases at J, with 13 bases in the middle. CDR1 is SEHNR, CDR2 FQNEAQ, per germline (reference sequence).

The chain couples TRBV15 to TRBJ1-5; maybe TRBD1 (6 bases). The germline V gene encodes CDR1 LNHNV and CDR2 YYDKDF (reference sequence). The CDR3 sequence is 15 residues long. V was pared by 2 bases and J by 7 bases, with 15 bases between. The CDR3 DNA sequence: TGTGCCACCAGCAGAACCACAGGGATGTGGCAGCCCCAGCATTTT. Translation: CATSRTTGMWQPQHF.

The chain couples TRBV7-3 to TRBJ1-1, with D possibly TRBD1 on 6 matching bases. The ends were cut back, 8 bases at V and 4 bases at J, with 14 bases in the middle. The CDR3 covers 13 residues. Looked up from germline, CDR1 is SGHTA and CDR2 is FQGTGA. The CDR3 region has the DNA TGTGCCAGCGGACAGACCAGGGGCACTGAAGCTTTCTTT. Translating it yields CASGQTRGTEAFF. Full variable domain (missing parts from reference TRBV7-3 and TRBJ1-1): GAGVSQTPSNKVTEKGKYVELRCDPISGHTALYWYRQSLGQGPEFLIYFQGTGAADDSGLPNDRFFAVRPEGSVSTLKIQRTERGDSAVYLCASGQTRGTEAFFGQGTRLTVV.

The rearrangement joins TRBV11-3 to TRBJ2-2; TRBD2 aligns across 13 bases. Trimming cost V 4 bases and J 5 bases; bases outside gene matches: 4. The CDR3 loop spans 16 amino acids. Germline V CDR1 and CDR2: SGHNT, YENEEA. In DNA, the CDR3 is TGTGCCAGCAGCTCTCGGGGACTAGCGGGGACCGGGGAGCTGTTTTTT. Encoded protein: CASSSRGLAGTGELFF. Full variable domain (rest looked up from reference TRBV11-3 and TRBJ2-2): EAGVVQSPRYKIIEKKQPVAFWCNPISGHNTLYWYLQNLGQGPELLIRYENEEAVDDSQLPKDRFSAERLKGVDSTLKIQPAELGDSAVYLCASSSRGLAGTGELFFGEGSRLTVL.

This chain uses TRBV27 with TRBJ2-3; D is perhaps TRBD2 (6 bases). The germline V and J ends were trimmed by 5 bases and 1 base, with 13 bases remaining between them. The CDR3 covers 15 residues. CDR1 and CDR2 (germline): MNHEY, SMNVEV (reference sequence). DNA for the CDR3: TGTGCCAGCAGTCCGGAGGGGCCCCGCACAGATACGCAGTATTTT. Translated, it gives CASSPEGPRTDTQYF.

This clone was found once. The chain has TRBV19 and TRBJ2-3; weak D call: TRBD2 (6 bases). Trimming pared 0 bases from V and 3 bases from J, leaving 7 bases between. The germline V gene has CDR1 LNHDA and CDR2 SQIVND (reference sequence). The CDR3 runs to 14 residues. CDR3 bases: TGTGCCAGTAGTATAGATGCGGGGACAGATACGCAGTATTTT. Translated, it gives CASSIDAGTDTQYF.

This chain uses TRBV5-1 with TRBJ1-2; D unclear. Per the germline V gene, CDR1 is SGHRS and CDR2 is YFSETQ. V lost 0 bases, J lost 4 bases, and 10 bases lay in between. This CDR3 region has 14 residues. CDR3 coding DNA: TGCGCCAGCAGCTTGGCCGGAGGGAGCTATGGCTACACCTTC. It codes for CASSLAGGSYGYTF.

The chain couples TRBV19 to TRBJ1-3, with D unresolved. The length of the CDR3 is 15 residues. Germline V gene lookup returns CDR1 LNHDA and CDR2 SQIVND (reference sequence). The ends were cut back, 4 bases at V and 2 bases at J, with 12 bases in the middle. The CDR3 sequence: CASSSRGLPGNTIYF. Here the CDR3 DNA reads TGTGCCAGTAGTAGCCGGGGTCTACCTGGAAACACCATATATTTT. The variable domain in full, with the rest retrieved from reference TRBV19 and TRBJ1-3, is DGGITQSPKYLFRKEGQNVTLSCEQNLNHDAMYWYRQDPGQGLRLIYYSQIVNDFQKGDIAEGYSVSREKKESFPLTVTSAQKNPTAFYLCASSSRGLPGNTIYFGEGSWLTVV.

V is TRBV6-5 and J is TRBJ2-2; D is possibly TRBD2 (5 bases). The V gene lost 8 bases and the J gene lost 4 bases, with 14 bases spanning the gap. This CDR3 comprises 14 residues. Germline assignment: CDR1 MNHEY and CDR2 SVGAGI. CDR3 nucleotide sequence: TGTGCCAGCCGAGGGCGGCGGGTCACCGGGGAGCTGTTTTTT. Translation gives CASRGRRVTGELFF.